This entry lists 32 T cell receptor beta chains sequenced from one sample in a study of cytomegalovirus exposure and HLA in healthy donors. PCR amplification relied on 60 Vbeta primers (plus 13 Jbeta primers). Assay used: immunoSEQ multiplex PCR; TCRdb lists only in-frame clones, some missing. The data show some 110,000 clones, with 79% seen just once and approximately 3% held by the top ten. The specimen was PBMCs. All receptors derive from a woman between 18 and 29 years old in good health and CMV-seropositive.

The chain uses TRBV2 and TRBJ1-3; a possible D gene is TRBD1 (6 bases). Germline CDR1 SNHLY, CDR2 FYNNEI. The CDR3 consists of 19 residues. V dropped 5 bases and J dropped 0 bases, with 23 bases sitting between them. The CDR3 region has the DNA TGTGCCAGCAGTTTAACGGGACAAATACCCAGATTCTCTGGAAACACCATATATTTT. Its translation is CASSLTGQIPRFSGNTIYF. Filled out from reference TRBV2 and TRBJ1-3, the complete variable domain reads EPEVTQTPSHQVTQMGQEVILRCVPISNHLYFYWYRQILGQKVEFLVSFYNNEISEKSEIFDDQFSVERPDGSNFTLKIRSTKLEDSAMYFCASSLTGQIPRFSGNTIYFGEGSWLTVV.

The rearrangement joins TRBV28 to TRBJ1-1; the D gene is possibly TRBD1 (5 bases). This CDR3 contains 15 residues. Germline CDR1 and CDR2: MDHEN and SYDVKM. Trimming shortened V by 6 bases and J by 6 bases, and 20 bases separated the two germline ends. CDR3 nucleotide sequence: TGTGCCAGCAGCTCGATTCCACCTCAGGGTTCTGAAGCTTTCTTT. Amino acids: CASSSIPPQGSEAFF.

The chain employs TRBV28 and TRBJ1-2; no firm D call. The CDR3 consists of 16 residues. Germline V gene lookup returns CDR1 MDHEN and CDR2 SYDVKM. The V and J ends lost 5 bases and 5 bases respectively, with 21 bases between them. The CDR3 region has the DNA TGTGCCAGCAGTCCCTACGGGGAAGGAGAATGGTATGGCTACACCTTC. Protein: CASSPYGEGEWYGYTF.

The gene calls are TRBV5-6 and TRBJ1-1; 10 bases line up with TRBD1. The CDR3 extends over 11 amino acids. Germline V gives CDR1 SGHDT, CDR2 YYEEEE. Trimming cost V 4 bases and J 11 bases; bases outside gene matches: 2. The CDR3 nucleotides read TGTGCCAGCAGCGGGACAGGGGAGGCTTTCTTT. This codes for CASSGTGEAFF.

This rearrangement joins TRBV28 to TRBJ2-2, with 12 bases fitting TRBD1. The V and J ends lost 8 bases and 7 bases, in that order; junction bases with no gene match: 5. CDR3 length equals 14 residues. Germline loops: CDR1 MDHEN, CDR2 SYDVKM. For the CDR3, the DNA is TGTGCCAGCTGGGACAGGGGGCTGGGCGGGGAGCTGTTTTTT. Translating gives CASWDRGLGGELFF.

Only one count was recorded for this clone. The CDR3 sequence is CASSSGLAGDTQYF. The CDR3 DNA follows: TGTGCCAGCAGCTCCGGACTAGCGGGAGATACGCAGTATTTT. The chain uses TRBV5-4 and TRBJ2-3, with 11 bases fitting TRBD2. CDR3 length: 14 amino acids. Trimming cost V 3 bases and J 5 bases; bases outside gene matches: 2. Germline V CDR1 and CDR2: SGHNT, YYREEE (reference sequence).

This sequence joins TRBV6-5 and TRBJ1-5; 7 positions match TRBD1. Germline V CDR1 and CDR2: MNHEY, SVGAGI. The length of the CDR3 is 16 residues. V lost 4 bases, J lost 7 bases, and 13 bases stayed unmatched. CDR3 nucleotide sequence: TGTGCCAGCAGTTCTCTTAATTCAGGGGGTGGGCAGCCCCAGCATTTT. It codes for CASSSLNSGGGQPQHF.

The rearrangement joins TRBV6-6 to TRBJ2-2; TRBD2 is a possible D gene (6 bases). This CDR3 is 16 amino acids long. CDR1 is MNHNY and CDR2 is SVGAGI in the germline V gene (reference sequence). V was shortened by 6 bases and J by 6 bases, with 20 bases between the two germline ends. This CDR3 is CASSPPPKSGSGELFF. CDR3 bases: TGTGCCAGCAGCCCTCCTCCTAAAAGCGGGTCCGGGGAGCTGTTTTTT.

The chain uses TRBV6-5 and TRBJ2-3; 11 nucleotides align to TRBD1. The V and J ends lost 0 bases and 1 base, in that order; junction bases with no gene match: 0. The CDR3 is 16 amino acids. Germline V CDR1 and CDR2: MNHEY, SVGAGI. The CDR3 nucleotides are TGTGCCAGCAGTTACTCGGACAGGGGGCGCACAGATACGCAGTATTTT. This translates into CASSYSDRGRTDTQYF.

As to this clone: In the same sample, other DNA sequences code for this CDR3. The chain uses TRBV6-1 and TRBJ2-5; 12 positions agree with TRBD2. Germline lookup yields CDR1 MNHNS and CDR2 SASEGT. This CDR3 has 14 amino acids. With V trimmed by 5 bases and J by 3 bases, 1 base remained unmatched. CDR3 coding DNA: TGTGCCAGCAGTCGACTAGCGGGAGAAGAGACCCAGTACTTC. Translated, it gives CASSRLAGEETQYF.

Note on this clone: Different DNA sequences within this sample yield the same CDR3. This rearrangement joins TRBV19 to TRBJ1-1, with unresolved D. CDR1 LNHDA and CDR2 SQIVND come from the germline V gene (reference sequence). Trimming cost V 3 bases and J 0 bases, with 5 bases left between them. The CDR3 has 13 residues. In DNA, the CDR3 is TGTGCCAGTAGTATCTCCGTGAACACTGAAGCTTTCTTT. Amino acids: CASSISVNTEAFF.

The V and J genes are TRBV5-4 and TRBJ2-5, with D tentatively TRBD1 (6 bases). The CDR3 is made up of 15 amino acids. Deletions cut 0 bases from V and 3 bases from J, with 12 bases between. Germline lookup yields CDR1 SGHNT and CDR2 YYREEE (reference sequence). The CDR3 sequence: CASSLVWAGEETQYF. Here the CDR3 DNA reads TGTGCCAGCAGCTTGGTGTGGGCAGGGGAAGAGACCCAGTACTTC.

V gene TRBV7-9 combines with J gene TRBJ2-1; 7 bases match TRBD2. Germline V lookup: CDR1 SEHNR, CDR2 FQNEAQ (reference sequence). With 8 bases clipped from V and 4 bases from J, the junction kept 5 bases outside the gene matches. The CDR3 has 13 amino acids. This CDR3 reads CASGGEGYNEQFF. In nucleotides, the CDR3 is TGTGCCAGCGGGGGGGAGGGATACAATGAGCAGTTCTTC.

For the CDR3, the DNA is TGTGCCATCAGTGTTGGGACAGGGACTAATCAGCCCCAGCATTTT. Protein product: CAISVGTGTNQPQHF. V and J are TRBV10-3 and TRBJ1-5, with 9 bases aligning to TRBD1. The ends lost 4 bases at V and 4 bases at J; junction bases unmatched: 5. From germline, CDR1 is ENHRY and CDR2 SYGVKD. The CDR3 is 15 residues long.

The CDR3 sequence: CASQPSGRFNEQFF. CDR3 nucleotides: TGTGCCAGCCAACCTAGCGGGAGGTTCAATGAGCAGTTCTTC. The V and J genes are TRBV6-6 and TRBJ2-1, with 11 bases aligning to TRBD2. CDR3 length: 14 residues. Germline V gives CDR1 MNHNY, CDR2 SVGAGI (reference sequence). Trimming at V came to 8 bases and at J to 6 bases, leaving 6 bases not matched to a gene.

The rearrangement joins TRBV19 to TRBJ2-5, with D perhaps TRBD2 (7 bases). CDR1 is LNHDA and CDR2 is SQIVND in the germline V gene (reference sequence). The CDR3 loop spans 15 amino acids. Trimming stripped 5 bases from V and 3 bases from J, with 16 bases between. Written as DNA, the CDR3 is TGTGCCAGTAGTCTCAGTAGGGGGGGCAAAGAGACCCAGTACTTC. Translated, it gives CASSLSRGGKETQYF.

In this sample, this clone turned up a few times. V gene TRBV7-9 combines with J gene TRBJ1-5; no reliable D call. CDR3 length: 15 residues. CDR1 is SEHNR, CDR2 FQNEAQ, per germline (reference sequence). V gave up 5 bases and J gave up 4 bases, with 15 bases separating them. This CDR3 is CASSPTAAGNQPQHF. The CDR3 DNA reads TGTGCCAGCAGCCCGACCGCTGCGGGGAATCAGCCCCAGCATTTT.

This clone was counted between two and nine times. The rearrangement links TRBV7-9 to TRBJ2-1; no clear D. Trimming removed 4 bases from V and 6 bases from J, with 22 bases in between. This CDR3 comprises 17 residues. CDR1 and CDR2 (germline): SEHNR, FQNEAQ (reference sequence). This CDR3 is CASSSNPFRVPANEQFF. CDR3 bases: TGTGCCAGCAGCTCGAACCCCTTTCGGGTGCCGGCCAATGAGCAGTTCTTC.

The chain links TRBV28 to TRBJ1-2; D not resolved. This CDR3 is built from 13 residues. In germline, CDR1 is MDHEN, CDR2 SYDVKM. V lost 6 bases to trimming and J lost 4 bases, with 12 bases between them. The CDR3 region is CASSRTRLYGYTF. The CDR3, as DNA: TGTGCCAGCAGCCGTACCAGGCTCTATGGCTACACCTTC.

The chain has TRBV14 and TRBJ2-5; D is perhaps TRBD2 (5 bases). CDR3 length: 12 amino acids. Trimming left V 4 bases short and J 8 bases short, with 11 bases between. The germline gives CDR1 SGHDN, CDR2 FVKESK. For the CDR3, the DNA is TGTGCCAGCAGCCCTTATGAGGGAACCCAGTACTTC. Protein: CASSPYEGTQYF. The full variable domain, with the rest looked up from reference TRBV14 and TRBJ2-5, is EAGVTQFPSHSVIEKGQTVTLRCDPISGHDNLYWYRRVMGKEIKFLLHFVKESKQDESGMPNNRFLAERTGGTYSTLKVQPAELEDSGVYFCASSPYEGTQYFGPGTRLLVL.

The table lists this clone with a few counts. The chain has TRBV11-3 and TRBJ1-2, with D possibly matching TRBD1 (5 bases). V lost 5 bases and J lost 8, with 21 bases in between. This CDR3 region has 15 residues. Germline loops: CDR1 SGHNT, CDR2 YENEEA. The CDR3 DNA follows: TGTGCCAGCAGCGCGGGACCTCCGACTGGGGAGGGCTACACCTTC. As protein: CASSAGPPTGEGYTF.

This clone has a handful of counts. The chain joins TRBV7-8 to TRBJ1-4; possible D gene TRBD1, 5 bases. CDR3 length: 15 amino acids. Trimming pared 1 base from V and 8 bases from J, leaving 14 bases between. CDR1 and CDR2 (germline): SGHVS, FQNEAQ. This CDR3 is CASSLGGGVREKLFF. The CDR3 DNA sequence: TGTGCCAGCAGCTTAGGGGGAGGGGTGCGGGAAAAACTGTTTTTT.

This chain uses TRBV5-1 with TRBJ2-6; D is uncertain. The V end was cut by 1 base, the J end by 0 bases, with 11 bases between. Germline V CDR1 and CDR2: SGHRS, YFSETQ. The CDR3 has 17 residues. CDR3 sequence (DNA): TGCGCCAGCAGCTTGCATGAGGATAGCTCTGGGGCCAACGTCCTGACTTTC. The encoded protein is CASSLHEDSSGANVLTF. Full variable domain (rest looked up from reference TRBV5-1 and TRBJ2-6): KAGVTQTPRYLIKTRGQQVTLSCSPISGHRSVSWYQQTPGQGLQFLFEYFSETQRNKGNFPGRFSGRQFSNSRSEMNVSTLELGDSALYLCASSLHEDSSGANVLTFGAGSRLTVL.

V usage is TRBV7-8 and J usage is TRBJ1-3; 8 nucleotides line up with TRBD1. V lost 6 bases, J lost 5 bases, and 9 bases stayed unmatched. There are 15 residues in the CDR3. The germline V gene encodes CDR1 SGHVS and CDR2 FQNEAQ. The CDR3, as DNA: TGTGCCAGCAGACCCGGGACAGGCTCAAGAAACACCATATATTTT. Translation: CASRPGTGSRNTIYF.

The chain couples TRBV19 to TRBJ1-1; TRBD1 is a possible D gene (5 bases). CDR1 and CDR2 (germline): LNHDA, SQIVND (reference sequence). The CDR3 extends over 13 amino acids. With 4 bases removed from V and 4 bases from J, the gap between germline ends came to 10 bases. CDR3 protein: CASSTTGSTEAFF. In DNA form, the CDR3 reads TGTGCCAGTAGTACCACAGGCAGCACTGAAGCTTTCTTT.

This clone was observed a few times. The sample contains more than one DNA sequence encoding this CDR3. DNA for the CDR3: TGTGCCAGCAGTTACAGGGGTAACACTGAAGCTTTCTTT. It specifies CASSYRGNTEAFF. This chain uses TRBV6-5 with TRBJ1-1, with D perhaps TRBD1 (5 bases). Germline V gene lookup returns CDR1 MNHEY and CDR2 SVGAGI. The CDR3 covers 13 residues. V was cut by 2 bases and J by 2 bases, with 6 bases left in between.

This clone showed up just once. This chain uses TRBV19 with TRBJ2-3; TRBD2 aligns across 7 bases. J lost 0 bases, V lost 7 bases, and 7 bases had no gene match. This CDR3 is 15 amino acids long. The germline V gene encodes CDR1 LNHDA and CDR2 SQIVND (reference sequence). CDR3 residues: CASTLTSVSTDTQYF. The CDR3 coding sequence is TGTGCCAGTACCCTAACTAGCGTTAGCACAGATACGCAGTATTTT.

This clone turned up a few times. The CDR3 DNA reads as TGTGCCAGCAGCTGGGGACTAGCATCCACTTCCTACGAGCAGTACTTC. This gives the protein CASSWGLASTSYEQYF. The chain uses TRBV7-2 and TRBJ2-7, with TRBD2 matching 9 bases. The germline CDR1 and CDR2 sequences are SGHTA and FQGNSA. Unmatched junction bases numbered 8, after V lost 4 bases and J lost 1 base. This CDR3 has 16 amino acids.

This clone has only one observation. The chain links TRBV5-1 to TRBJ1-3; D perhaps matches TRBD1 (5 bases). The V end was cut by 2 bases, the J end by 2 bases, with 14 bases between. This CDR3 is built from 16 residues. The germline gives CDR1 SGHRS, CDR2 YFSETQ. The CDR3: CASSFGRAIAGNTIYF. CDR3 in DNA: TGCGCCAGCAGCTTTGGCAGGGCAATTGCTGGAAACACCATATATTTT.

Remarks on this clone: Mismatch with germline at one junction end may stem from a read error. This chain connects TRBV6-1 to TRBJ2-7; TRBD2 is a possible D gene (6 bases). The CDR3 sequence is 14 residues long. Germline CDR1 reads MNHNS; CDR2 reads SASEGT. The CDR3 DNA follows: TGTGCCAGCAGACTAGCTCTGAGCTCCTACGGGCAGTACTTC. This codes for CASRLALSSYGQYF.

This clone was seen a single time. The chain has TRBV4-1 and TRBJ1-1; D unresolved. Germline V gives CDR1 MGHRA, CDR2 YSYEKL. The V and J ends lost 5 bases and 6 bases respectively, with 10 bases between them. CDR3 length equals 12 residues. CDR3 coding DNA: TGCGCCAGCAGCGCTGGCCCCCCTGAAGCTTTCTTT. It specifies CASSAGPPEAFF.

The CDR3 coding sequence is TGCGCCAGCAGCCAATGGGACGGGACATTCACAGATACGCAGTATTTT. It codes for CASSQWDGTFTDTQYF. V usage is TRBV4-1 and J usage is TRBJ2-3; possibly TRBD1 for D (6 bases). Per the germline V gene, CDR1 is MGHRA and CDR2 is YSYEKL. This CDR3 has 16 residues. The germline V and J ends were trimmed by 2 bases and 2 bases, with 14 bases remaining between them.